A single T cell receptor (beta chain) is shown here with its context. As yet, its antigen is unknown. The data originate from a study of CD8+ T cells in alopecia areata. The V gene lost 4 bases and the J gene lost 6 bases, with 20 bases spanning the gap. CDR1 is SGHRS, CDR2 YFSETQ, per germline. The CDR3 extends over 17 amino acids. Treatment defined: oral pan-JAK inhibitor, 5-10 mg twice daily. Peripheral blood samples and lesional scalp punch biopsies were obtained from alopecia areata patients. RNA extraction and reverse transcription yielded cDNA as sequencing template. TCRdb's table, derived via immunoSEQ multiplex PCR, lists solely in-frame clones and lacks some. Among 150,000 to 200,000 clones listed, around 58% were seen once. Notes on the study in general: Higher clonality and more expanded CD8+ clones appeared in lesional than normal scalp. Among patients, TCR sharing was less clear than in mice, a difference possibly due in part to HLA diversity in the patient population.

The receptor was isolated from a human donor with alopecia areata. The sample in question was CD8+ T cells sorted from blood, obtained at week 24, from a patient treated with tofacitinib. The genes are TRBV5-1 and TRBJ1-6; possibly TRBD1 for D (6 bases). Here the CDR3 reads CASSRVGQSGGNSPLHF. The CDR3 DNA sequence: TGCGCCAGCAGCCGGGTCGGACAGTCTGGAGGTAATTCACCCCTCCACTTT.